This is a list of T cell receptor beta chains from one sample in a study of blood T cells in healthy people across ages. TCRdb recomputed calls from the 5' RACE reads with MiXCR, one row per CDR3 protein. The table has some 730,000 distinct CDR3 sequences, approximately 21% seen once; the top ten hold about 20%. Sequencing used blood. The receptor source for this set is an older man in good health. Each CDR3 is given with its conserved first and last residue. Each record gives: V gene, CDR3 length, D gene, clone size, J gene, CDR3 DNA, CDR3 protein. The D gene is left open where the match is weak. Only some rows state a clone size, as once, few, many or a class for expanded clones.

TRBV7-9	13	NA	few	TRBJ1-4	TGTGCCAGCAGCACCTTGGATAATGAAAAACTGTTTTTT	CASSTLDNEKLFF
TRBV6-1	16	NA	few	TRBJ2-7	TGTGCCAGCAGTGAAGCAGGCGGACAGATGAAGTACGAGCAGTACTTC	CASSEAGGQMKYEQYF
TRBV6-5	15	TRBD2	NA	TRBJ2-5	TGTGCCAGCAGTTACTCCAGCGGGGGCCGCAAGGCCCAGTACTTC	CASSYSSGGRKAQYF
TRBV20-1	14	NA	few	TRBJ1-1	TGCAGTGCTAGTCCCCCAGGGGCCCACACTGAAGCTTTCTTT	CSASPPGAHTEAFF
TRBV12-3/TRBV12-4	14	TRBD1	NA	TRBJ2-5	TGTGCCAGCAGTCCACAGGGGTTTGGGGAGACCCAGTACTTC	CASSPQGFGETQYF
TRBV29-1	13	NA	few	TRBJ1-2	TGCAGCGTTGACCTCCCCAGGGAGCGTGGCTACACCTTC	CSVDLPRERGYTF
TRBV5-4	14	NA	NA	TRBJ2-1	TGTGCCAGCAGCTCCCAGCGGTCCTACAATGAGCAGTTCTTC	CASSSQRSYNEQFF
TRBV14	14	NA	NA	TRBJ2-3	TGTGCCAGCAGCCAAGATCTTGTAGCAGATACGCAGTATTTT	CASSQDLVADTQYF
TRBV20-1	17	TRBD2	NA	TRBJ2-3	TGCAGTGCTAGGCCGGGACTAGCGGGGGCTAGCACAGATACGCAGTATTTT	CSARPGLAGASTDTQYF
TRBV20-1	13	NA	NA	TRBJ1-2	TGCAGTGCTAGAGTATCGGGAGGAGGCGGCTACACCTTC	CSARVSGGGGYTF
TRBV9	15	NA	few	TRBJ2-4	TGTGCCAGCAGCGGAGGGGGTCTCGGCAAAAACATTCAGTACTTC	CASSGGGLGKNIQYF
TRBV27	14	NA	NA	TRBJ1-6	TGTGCCAGCAGTTATTGGGGGGGTAATTCACCCCTCCACTTT	CASSYWGGNSPLHF
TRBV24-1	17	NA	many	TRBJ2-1	TGTGCCACCAGTGATGCACGCCGGGACGGATTATACAATGAGCAGTTCTTC	CATSDARRDGLYNEQFF
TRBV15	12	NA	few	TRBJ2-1	TGTGCCACCAGCCGCCGCGCCAATGAGCAGTTCTTC	CATSRRANEQFF
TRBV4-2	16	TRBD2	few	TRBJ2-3	TGTGCCAGCAGCCAATTCGTTCTAGCGGGACCAGATACGCAGTATTTT	CASSQFVLAGPDTQYF
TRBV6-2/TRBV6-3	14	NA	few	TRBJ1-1	TGTGCCAGCAGTTACGGAGGGACGAACACTGAAGCTTTCTTT	CASSYGGTNTEAFF
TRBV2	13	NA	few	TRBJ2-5	TGTGCCAGCAGTGACGACCGGGTGGAGACCCAGTACTTC	CASSDDRVETQYF
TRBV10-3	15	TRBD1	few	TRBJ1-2	TGTGCCATCCATTCCGGACAGGGGGCGAACTATGGCTACACCTTC	CAIHSGQGANYGYTF
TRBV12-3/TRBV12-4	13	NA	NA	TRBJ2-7	TGTGCCAGCACCCGTGACACCTCCTACGAGCAGTACTTC	CASTRDTSYEQYF
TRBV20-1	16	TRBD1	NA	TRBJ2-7	TGCAGTGCTAGAGATGGGAAGGGGGCTAAATCCTACGAGCAGTACTTC	CSARDGKGAKSYEQYF
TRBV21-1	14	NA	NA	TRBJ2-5	TGTGCCAGCAGCAGAGCTACAGGGACGGAGACCCAGTACTTC	CASSRATGTETQYF
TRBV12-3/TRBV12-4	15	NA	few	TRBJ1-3	TGTGCCAGCACCTTCCCCAGGGGCTCTGGAAACACCATATATTTT	CASTFPRGSGNTIYF
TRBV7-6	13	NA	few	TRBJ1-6	TGTGCCAGCAGCTTAGAGGGGGGATCACCCCTCCACTTT	CASSLEGGSPLHF
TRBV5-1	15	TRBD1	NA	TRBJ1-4	TGCGCCAGCAGACCCGGGACAGGCGCTCTGGAAAAACTGTTTTTT	CASRPGTGALEKLFF